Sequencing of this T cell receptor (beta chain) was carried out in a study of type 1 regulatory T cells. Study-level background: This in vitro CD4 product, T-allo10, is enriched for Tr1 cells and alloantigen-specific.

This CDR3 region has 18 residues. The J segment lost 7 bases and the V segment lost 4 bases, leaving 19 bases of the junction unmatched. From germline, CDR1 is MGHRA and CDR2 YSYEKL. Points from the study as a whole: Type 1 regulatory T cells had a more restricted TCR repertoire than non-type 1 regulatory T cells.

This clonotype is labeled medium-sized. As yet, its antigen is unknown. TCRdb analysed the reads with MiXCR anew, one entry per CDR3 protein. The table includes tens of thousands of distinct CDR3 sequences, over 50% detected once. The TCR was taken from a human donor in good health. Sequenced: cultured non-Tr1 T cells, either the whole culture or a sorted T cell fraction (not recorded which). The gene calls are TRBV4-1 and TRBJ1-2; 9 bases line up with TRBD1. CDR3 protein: CASSPFVAPGTGKGGYTF. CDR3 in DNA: TGCGCCAGCAGCCCATTTGTAGCCCCCGGGACAGGGAAGGGTGGCTACACCTTC.